This TCR beta chain was captured in a study of regulatory T cells in long-lasting Graves disease. General study points: It was peripheral blood alone, not thyroid tissue, that was studied. Newly diagnosed Graves' patients exceeded persistent ones in TCR diversity.

The authors built TCR beta libraries using iRepertoire HTBI primers and Arm-PCR of CDR3 regions. TCRdb called the multiplex PCR reads again in MiXCR, with one record for every CDR3 protein. This sample has roughly 500,000 distinct CDR3 sequences, with less than 15% found just once. Time point in this sample: newly diagnosed GD, antithyroid drugs for less than 3 months. Making the TCR library involved RNA that had been extracted from PBMCs. In its sample, this clonotype was seen many times. Its antigen is not identified. V shed 9 bases and J shed 9 bases, with 15 bases lying between them. The CDR3 has 12 amino acids. Another study also made use of these data, one on T cells in Graves' hyperthyroidism and ophthalmopathy. That study reports: First-round RT-PCR with HTBI primers amplified the TCR CDR3 region.

The specimen was peripheral blood mononuclear cells (PBMCs), collected at new diagnosis, from a patient treated with antithyroid drugs. The chain joins TRBV12-3 or TRBV12-4 to TRBJ2-1; D is undetermined. The sequence came from a woman aged 45-59 years with Graves disease. CDR3 sequence (DNA): TGTGCCAGTTCTTTCCCATTAGGTGAGCAGTTCTTC. Amino acids: CASSFPLGEQFF.